The T cell receptor beta chain under discussion was sequenced for a study of early stage breast cancer tumors. Tissue for this sample was collected roughly 1.9-4.5 cm from the breast tumor. Repertoires were generated with immunoSEQ multiplex PCR, while TCRdb's copy carries only in-frame clones and drops some. The repertoire consists of 8,500 to 10,000 clones, with roughly 79% occurring once and the leading ten covering around 9%. What was sequenced was normal breast tissue next to the tumor. This TCR derives from a person aged 35-49 years with breast cancer.

For the CDR3, the DNA is TGCGCCAGCAGCAGCCCGACTCAGGGGTCCACTGAAGCTTTCTTT. Translated: CASSSPTQGSTEAFF. The rearrangement uses TRBV4-1 and TRBJ1-1; weak D call: TRBD1 (6 bases). This CDR3 is built from 15 residues. V was trimmed by 5 bases and J by 4 bases, leaving 17 bases between them. The germline CDR1 and CDR2 sequences are MGHRA and YSYEKL.